Below, 30 T cell receptor beta chains from the same sample are listed, as sequenced in a study of blood T cells in healthy people across ages. A sample-barcoded 5' primer and a J-beta primer mix were used in a second PCR of roughly 7 to 11 cycles. TCRdb fed the 5' RACE reads into MiXCR, producing one record per CDR3 protein. This table holds hundreds of thousands of distinct CDR3 sequences, 32% found once. Sequencing used blood. The receptors were gathered from a woman aged 80 or older in good health.

This clonotype was counted ten times or more. The chain combines TRBV20-1 with TRBJ1-2; D is ambiguous. CDR3 length: 11 residues. Trimming took 3 bases from V and 4 from J, leaving 6 bases between them. In germline, CDR1 is DFQATT, CDR2 SNEGSKA (reference sequence). The CDR3 DNA reads as TGCAGTGCTAGTGGCAGCTATGGCTACACCTTC. It encodes CSASGSYGYTF.

The chain has TRBV12-3 or TRBV12-4 and TRBJ2-2; maybe TRBD1 (6 bases). The CDR3 totals 15 residues. Trimming took 3 bases from V and 5 from J, leaving 13 bases between them. The CDR3 sequence is CASSFRGGRTGELFF. CDR3 bases: TGTGCCAGCAGTTTCAGAGGGGGAAGAACCGGGGAGCTGTTTTTT.

This clonotype has just a few counts. J is TRBJ1-2 and V is TRBV6-1, with unresolved D. The CDR3 length is 15 residues. Germline V gives CDR1 MNHNS, CDR2 SASEGT. Trimming removed 1 base at V and 0 bases at J, with 9 bases between. CDR3 sequence: CASSEVGGANYGYTF. Written as DNA, the CDR3 is TGTGCCAGCAGTGAAGTTGGAGGAGCTAACTATGGCTACACCTTC.

Worth noting for this clonotype: A read error may explain this, as a much larger clone is one base away. Because the CDR3 is missing its conserved closing phenylalanine or tryptophan, this is likely a read error. The rearrangement links TRBV20-1 to TRBJ2-4, with TRBD1 matching 7 bases. The J call may be faulty, since TRBJ2-7 better matches the DNA end. The CDR3 covers 15 residues. Germline loops: CDR1 DFQATT, CDR2 SNEGSKA (reference sequence). Written as DNA, the CDR3 is TGCAGTGCTCCAACAGGGGAGCCATTTGACTACGAGCAGTACTGC. This gives the protein CSAPTGEPFDYEQYC.

The gene calls are TRBV12-3 or TRBV12-4 and TRBJ2-5, with D tentatively TRBD2 (5 bases). The J call may be in error: the DNA end matches TRBJ2-7 better. The CDR3 loop spans 13 amino acids. The CDR3 nucleotides are TGTGCCAGCAGTCAACCGGGCGGGCACGAGCAGTACTTC. Translating gives CASSQPGGHEQYF.

Ten or more counts support this clonotype. The V gene is TRBV20-1, the J gene TRBJ2-1; 10 positions match TRBD2. This CDR3 contains 15 residues. V lost 2 bases to trimming and J lost 7 bases; unmatched junction nucleotides: 8. Germline V gene sequence: CDR1 DFQATT, CDR2 SNEGSKA (reference sequence). CDR3 nucleotides: TGCAGTGCTAGAAGCCTAGCGGGGGCTGGAAATGAGCAGTTCTTC. This gives the protein CSARSLAGAGNEQFF.

A few counts support this clonotype. A much larger clone sits a single nucleotide away, making a read error possible. V and J are TRBV7-2 and TRBJ2-7, with 8 bases lining up with TRBD2. The CDR3 loop spans 15 amino acids. With V trimmed by 5 bases and J by 3 bases, 9 bases remained unmatched. In germline, CDR1 is SGHTA, CDR2 FQGNSA. CDR3 residues: CASSQPASGSYEQYF. The CDR3 bases are TGTGCCAGCAGCCAACCGGCCAGCGGGAGCTACGAGCAGTACTTC.

This clonotype occurred many times. This chain joins TRBV5-1 and TRBJ2-3, with D tentatively TRBD1 or TRBD2 (5 bases each). V was pared by 6 bases and J by 0 bases, with 11 bases between. The CDR3 contains 14 residues. The germline V gene encodes CDR1 SGHRS and CDR2 YFSETQ. Here the CDR3 reads CASKSEGSTDTQYF. CDR3 DNA sequence: TGCGCCAGCAAGAGTGAGGGGAGCACAGATACGCAGTATTTT.

The genes are TRBV28 and TRBJ1-6; D is uncertain. Per germline, CDR1 MDHEN and CDR2 SYDVKM. Trimming pared 5 bases from V and 10 bases from J, leaving 21 bases between. The CDR3 consists of 16 residues. The CDR3 DNA reads as TGTGCCAGCAGTCCTGTGACTGCTCTGGAGAGATCACCCCTCCACTTT. Translating gives CASSPVTALERSPLHF.

The genes are TRBV7-9 and TRBJ1-1, with D hard to call. V lost 7 bases to trimming and J lost 7 bases, with 13 bases between them. The germline CDR1 and CDR2 sequences are SEHNR and FQNEAQ (reference sequence). The CDR3 is 12 amino acids. The CDR3 region is CASTNGEHEAFF. The CDR3 region has the DNA TGTGCCAGCACGAACGGGGAACATGAAGCTTTCTTT.

V is TRBV5-1 and J is TRBJ2-1; tentatively, D is TRBD2 (5 bases). Germline lookup yields CDR1 SGHRS and CDR2 YFSETQ. The ends were cut back, 4 bases at V and 9 bases at J, with 23 bases in the middle. CDR3 size: 16 residues. The DNA of the CDR3 is TGCGCCAGCAGCGTAGAGAGGGTAGGGCCAGGTAGTGAGCAGTTCTTC. It codes for CASSVERVGPGSEQFF.

J is TRBJ2-7 and V is TRBV30, with D perhaps matching TRBD1 (5 bases). V was clipped by 3 bases and J by 2 bases, with 17 bases between them. This CDR3 region has 15 residues. Per germline, CDR1 GTSNPN and CDR2 SVGIG (reference sequence). CDR3 residues: CAWRPQGLLTYEQYF. The CDR3 nucleotides read TGTGCCTGGAGACCCCAGGGTTTACTGACCTACGAGCAGTACTTC.

This clonotype has ten or more counts. The rearrangement uses TRBV10-3 and TRBJ2-3; D call uncertain. CDR1 and CDR2 from the germline V gene are ENHRY and SYGVKD. The CDR3 has 12 residues. V lost 0 bases and J 5 bases, leaving 3 bases between the germline ends. The CDR3 coding sequence is TGTGCCATCAGTGAGTCGGGAGATACGCAGTATTTT. As protein: CAISESGDTQYF.

This clonotype was observed many times. The genes are TRBV3-1 and TRBJ1-6; perhaps TRBD1 as D (5 bases). Germline V gene sequence: CDR1 LGHDT, CDR2 YNNKEL (reference sequence). The germline V and J ends were trimmed by 1 base and 0 bases, with 10 bases remaining between them. The CDR3 runs to 17 residues. CDR3 nucleotides: TGTGCCAGCAGCCAAGCACGGGGCTCCTCCTATAATTCACCCCTCCACTTT. Residues: CASSQARGSSYNSPLHF.

Remarks on this clonotype: A much larger clone lies one base from this, so it may be a read error. This sequence joins TRBV9 and TRBJ1-6; D possibly corresponds to TRBD1 (6 bases). CDR1 is SGDLS and CDR2 is YYNGEE in the germline V gene. There are 16 residues in the CDR3. CDR3 in DNA: TGTGCCAGCAGCGCTCATCGCGGAGGGGGTAATTCACCCCTCCAGTTT. It is translated as CASSAHRGGGNSPLQF.

This chain joins TRBV19 and TRBJ2-1; weak D call: TRBD2 (6 bases). Looked up from germline, CDR1 is LNHDA and CDR2 is SQIVND (reference sequence). Trimming took off 6 bases at V and 12 bases at J, with 18 bases between the two ends. The CDR3 length is 13 residues. CDR3 residues: CASSILAGSGQFF. CDR3 DNA: TGTGCCAGTAGCATCCTTGCGGGGAGTGGGCAGTTCTTC. Based on the CDR3 plus reference TRBV19 and TRBJ2-1, the full variable domain is DGGITQSPKYLFRKEGQNVTLSCEQNLNHDAMYWYRQDPGQGLRLIYYSQIVNDFQKGDIAEGYSVSREKKESFPLTVTSAQKNPTAFYLCASSILAGSGQFFGPGTRLTVL.

In the case of this clonotype: This may be a read error: a much more frequent sequence differs by one nucleotide. V and J are TRBV20-1 and TRBJ2-7; 10 bases align to TRBD1. The CDR3 sequence is 15 residues long. Per the germline V gene, CDR1 is DFQATT and CDR2 is SNEGSKA (reference sequence). Germline trimming cut 4 bases from V and 7 bases from J; bases unmatched to any gene: 13. The CDR3 protein is CSATRRTGGYNEQYF. As DNA, the CDR3 is TGCAGTGCTACCCGAAGGACAGGGGGTTACAATGAGCAGTACTTC.

The V gene is TRBV29-1, the J gene TRBJ1-3; D unresolved. Germline assignment: CDR1 SQVTM and CDR2 ANQGSEA. The CDR3 extends over 11 amino acids. Trimming took 5 bases from V and 0 from J, leaving 2 bases between them. The DNA of the CDR3 is TGCAGCGTTAGCTCTGGAAACACCATATATTTT. Translated: CSVSSGNTIYF.

About this clonotype: A much larger clone differs by one base, so this may be a read error. The chain links TRBV20-1 to TRBJ1-2; 7 nucleotides line up with TRBD1. Germline assignment: CDR1 DFQATT and CDR2 SNEGSKA (reference sequence). The CDR3 runs to 13 residues. The CDR3 DNA sequence: TGCAGTACTAGAGTGGACAGGCCCTATGGCTACACCTTC. Amino acid sequence: CSTRVDRPYGYTF.

Turning to this clonotype: A single base separates this from a much larger clone, so it may be a read error. The chain employs TRBV11-2 and TRBJ2-1, with D perhaps given as TRBD1 or TRBD2 (5 bases each). This CDR3 contains 15 residues. Germline V CDR1 and CDR2: SGHAT, FQNNGV. Trimming took off 5 bases at V and 8 bases at J, with 19 bases between the two ends. This CDR3 reads CASSRGRGREYEQFF. The CDR3 nucleotides are TGTGCCAGCAGCCGGGGAAGGGGCAGGGAATATGAGCAGTTCTTC.

This clonotype was detected ten times or more. This chain joins TRBV20-1 and TRBJ2-7, with 8 bases matching TRBD1. Germline V gene lookup returns CDR1 DFQATT and CDR2 SNEGSKA (reference sequence). Trimming at V came to 6 bases and at J to 2 bases, leaving 6 bases not matched to a gene. The CDR3 extends over 13 amino acids. The CDR3 nucleotides read TGCAGTGCAGGACAGGGCAGAACCTACGAGCAGTACTTC. It yields the protein CSAGQGRTYEQYF.

Many counts were recorded for this clonotype. This chain joins TRBV20-1 and TRBJ1-2; no reliable D call. CDR3 length: 12 amino acids. V lost 0 bases and J 4 bases, leaving 6 bases between the germline ends. Per the germline V gene, CDR1 is DFQATT and CDR2 is SNEGSKA (reference sequence). Written as DNA, the CDR3 is TGCAGTGCTAGAGAAAGATCCTATGGCTACACCTTC. This sequence encodes CSARERSYGYTF.

This sequence joins TRBV6-5 and TRBJ2-7; no clear D. CDR3 length equals 15 residues. V lost 2 bases and J 2 bases, leaving 13 bases between the germline ends. The germline V gene has CDR1 MNHEY and CDR2 SVGAGI. The CDR3 DNA follows: TGTGCCAGCAGTTACGATGGGGTTATGGCCTACGAGCAGTACTTC. Amino acid sequence: CASSYDGVMAYEQYF.

This clonotype was seen ten or more times. The chain has TRBV12-3 or TRBV12-4 and TRBJ2-1; 7 nucleotides line up with TRBD2. CDR3 length: 18 amino acids. V lost 6 bases and J lost 3; bases outside the gene matches: 17. CDR3 in DNA: TGTGCCAGCAGATCCTTGGGGCGCGGAAGCGGGGACTACAATGAGCAGTTCTTC. This gives the protein CASRSLGRGSGDYNEQFF.

This clonotype was recorded many times. This sequence joins TRBV4-2 and TRBJ2-4; the D gene is possibly TRBD1 (6 bases). Trimming shortened V by 0 bases and J by 2 bases, and 8 bases separated the two germline ends. Germline V CDR1 and CDR2: LGHNA, YNFKEQ. The CDR3 totals 15 residues. The CDR3, as DNA: TGTGCCAGCAGCCAAGAAGGGGGACCCAAAAACATTCAGTACTTC. Protein sequence: CASSQEGGPKNIQYF.

For this clonotype: With a much larger clone just one base away, this may be a read error. The chain links TRBV5-1 to TRBJ2-1, with D tentatively TRBD1 (6 bases). The germline CDR1 and CDR2 sequences are SGHRS and YFSETQ. This CDR3 region has 14 residues. With 4 bases removed from V and 10 bases from J, the gap between germline ends came to 18 bases. CDR3 bases: TGCGCCAGCAGCGAGACAGGTCTAACCTACGAGCAGTTCTTC. This encodes CASSETGLTYEQFF.

This clonotype came up many times. The genes are TRBV3-1 and TRBJ2-1, with D possibly TRBD2 on 5 matching bases. Looked up from germline, CDR1 is LGHDT and CDR2 is YNNKEL (reference sequence). This CDR3 region has 16 residues. Trimming cost V 0 bases and J 5 bases, with 14 bases left between them. The CDR3 sequence: CASSQDRTSGDNEQFF. The CDR3 nucleotides are TGTGCCAGCAGCCAAGATCGGACCAGCGGTGACAATGAGCAGTTCTTC.

The chain links TRBV20-1 to TRBJ1-3; D unresolved. Per the germline V gene, CDR1 is DFQATT and CDR2 is SNEGSKA (reference sequence). Trimming shortened V by 0 bases and J by 2 bases, and 11 bases separated the two germline ends. CDR3 length: 15 residues. CDR3 sequence (DNA): TGCAGTGCTAGAGACCTAGACGGCGCTGGAAACACCATATATTTT. As protein: CSARDLDGAGNTIYF.

This clonotype came up a few times. J is TRBJ1-1 and V is TRBV6-5; no clear D. CDR1 and CDR2 (germline): MNHEY, SVGAGI. Trimming cost V 2 bases and J 2 bases, with 12 bases left between them. The CDR3 consists of 15 residues. CDR3 loop: CASSYGQLGNTEAFF. In DNA form, the CDR3 reads TGTGCCAGCAGTTACGGTCAATTAGGAAACACTGAAGCTTTCTTT.

In its sample, this clonotype was seen many times. This chain joins TRBV20-1 and TRBJ2-5; a possible D gene is TRBD2 (6 bases). V shed 3 bases and J shed 2 bases, with 10 bases lying between them. From germline, CDR1 is DFQATT and CDR2 SNEGSKA (reference sequence). The CDR3 contains 13 residues. CDR3 protein: CSASWTIQETQYF. For the CDR3, the DNA is TGCAGTGCTAGTTGGACTATACAAGAGACCCAGTACTTC.